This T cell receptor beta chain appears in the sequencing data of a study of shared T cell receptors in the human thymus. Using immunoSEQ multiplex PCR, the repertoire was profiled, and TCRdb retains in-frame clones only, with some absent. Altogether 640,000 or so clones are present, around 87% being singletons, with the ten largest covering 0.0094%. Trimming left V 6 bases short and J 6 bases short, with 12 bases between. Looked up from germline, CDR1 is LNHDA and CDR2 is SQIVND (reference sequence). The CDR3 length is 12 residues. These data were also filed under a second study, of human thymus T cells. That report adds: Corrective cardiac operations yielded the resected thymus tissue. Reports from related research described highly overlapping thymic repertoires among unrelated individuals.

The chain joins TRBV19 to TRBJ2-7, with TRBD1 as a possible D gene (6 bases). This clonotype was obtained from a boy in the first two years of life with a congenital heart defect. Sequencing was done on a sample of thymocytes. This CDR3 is CASSQLGGEQYF. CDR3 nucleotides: TGTGCCAGTAGCCAGTTAGGGGGCGAGCAGTACTTC.